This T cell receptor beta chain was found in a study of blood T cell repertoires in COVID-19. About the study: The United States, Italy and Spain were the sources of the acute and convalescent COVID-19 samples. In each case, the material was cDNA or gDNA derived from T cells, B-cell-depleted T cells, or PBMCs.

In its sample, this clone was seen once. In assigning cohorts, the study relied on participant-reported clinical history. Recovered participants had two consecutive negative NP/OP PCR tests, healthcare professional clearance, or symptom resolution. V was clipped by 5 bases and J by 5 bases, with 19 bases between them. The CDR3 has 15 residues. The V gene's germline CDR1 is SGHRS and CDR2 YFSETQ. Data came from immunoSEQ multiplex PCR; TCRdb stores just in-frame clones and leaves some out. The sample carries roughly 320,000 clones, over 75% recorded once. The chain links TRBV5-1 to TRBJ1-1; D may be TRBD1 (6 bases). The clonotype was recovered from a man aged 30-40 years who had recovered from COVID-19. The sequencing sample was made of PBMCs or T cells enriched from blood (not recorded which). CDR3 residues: CASRPGGGGGTEAFF. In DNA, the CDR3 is TGCGCCAGCAGGCCGGGGGGCGGAGGTGGGACTGAAGCTTTCTTT.